In this sample, the clone carrying this T cell receptor (beta chain) turned up once. The antigen is not known. Germline V gene data show CDR1 as SGHTA and CDR2 as FQGNSA. The CDR3 length is 15 residues. V shed 1 base and J shed 1 base, with 8 bases lying between them. Treatment described: roughly 10-day PBMC culture with coronavirus spike peptide pools or control peptides (ViraFEST assay). PCR positivity dates ran from March to December 2020, preceding US Alpha, Beta and Delta variants. This specimen comes from a study of vaccination and CD4 T cells after COVID-19. About the research overall: The convalescent population consisted of six males and four females, two of whom were of Hispanic ethnicity. Stimulation of cells relied on overlapping spike peptides derived from SARS-CoV-2, HCoV-NL63, HCoV-OC43 and HCoV-229E. Study-wide results and caveats: For convalescent patients, 304 of the 307 vaccine-specific clones analyzed were classified as spike mono-reactive.

Sequencing of the DNA from cultured CD4+ T cells was carried out with the Oncomine TCR Beta short-read assay. TCRdb itself ran the PCR reads through MiXCR, one entry per CDR3 protein. The repertoire consists of about 15,000 distinct CDR3 sequences, with around 38% occurring once and the leading ten covering 20%. The origin of this receptor is a human donor with COVID-19. The chain recombines TRBV7-2 with TRBJ1-3; D remains ambiguous. Sequenced sample: cultured CD4+ T cells from blood. The CDR3 sequence: CASSLDSGSGNTIYF. The CDR3, as DNA: TGTGCCAGCAGCTTAGATTCAGGATCTGGAAACACCATATATTTT.